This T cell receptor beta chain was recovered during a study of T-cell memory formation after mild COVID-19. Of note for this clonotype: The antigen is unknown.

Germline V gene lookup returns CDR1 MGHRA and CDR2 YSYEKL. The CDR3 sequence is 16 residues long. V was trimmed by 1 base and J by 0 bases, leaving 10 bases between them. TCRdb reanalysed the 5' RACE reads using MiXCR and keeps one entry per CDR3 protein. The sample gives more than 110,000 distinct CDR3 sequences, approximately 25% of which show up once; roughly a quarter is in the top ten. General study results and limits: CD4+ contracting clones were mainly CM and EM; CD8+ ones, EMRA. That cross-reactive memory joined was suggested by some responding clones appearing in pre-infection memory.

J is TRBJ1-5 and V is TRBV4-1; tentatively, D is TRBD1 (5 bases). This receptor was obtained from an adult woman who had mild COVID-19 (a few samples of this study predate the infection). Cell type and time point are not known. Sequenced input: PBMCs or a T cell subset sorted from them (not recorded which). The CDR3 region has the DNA TGCGCCAGCAGCCAAGGGGCAGGGAATAGCAATCAGCCCCAGCATTTT. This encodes CASSQGAGNSNQPQHF.